The present entry profiles one T cell receptor beta chain with its context. Its antigen remains unidentified. The data originate from a study of early T cells in non-severe SARS-CoV-2 infection. Study-level background: With bulk RNA from unsorted whole blood as input, sequencing yielded unpaired chains. Study findings and constraints: Private and CD4 specificities were missed by VDJdb matching, which favored anti-spike CD8 responses.

V shed 2 bases and J shed 2 bases, with 14 bases lying between them. The CDR3 has 16 amino acids. Individual cDNA molecules each received unique molecular identifiers attached to them. TCRdb recomputed calls from the 5' RACE reads with MiXCR, one row per CDR3 protein. The data show around 64,000 distinct CDR3 sequences, roughly 11% seen once. This receptor was identified in an adult who was a healthcare worker with PCR-confirmed SARS-CoV-2 infection or an uninfected control (not recorded which). The chain recombines TRBV12-3 or TRBV12-4 with TRBJ2-3; a possible D gene is TRBD2 (6 bases). Specimen: whole blood, collected at baseline. The CDR3 DNA sequence: TGTGCCAGCAGTTTAATGGGGGGAGGTGCCACAGATACGCAGTATTTT. It is translated as CASSLMGGGATDTQYF.